Included here is one T cell receptor (beta chain) sequence, with context. Its antigen is not identified. The germline gives CDR1 MDHEN, CDR2 SYDVKM. V trimming: 5 bases; J trimming: 4 bases; junction bases outside the gene matches: 6. CDR3 length: 17 residues. This record belongs to a study of T cell responses to AZD1222 COVID-19 vaccine. Regarding the study as a whole: Repertoire sampling occurred only after the peak T cell response. It should be noted that donors were predominantly white British and more often female, and clonal diversity was possibly underestimated.

Combined were second doses at about 4 or about 12 weeks. Profiling relied on immunoSEQ multiplex PCR, and the TCRdb table lists in-frame clones only, not all of them. The profile covers about 130,000 clones, with roughly 90% appearing a single time and roughly 3.4% taken by the ten largest. The J gene is TRBJ2-6, the V gene TRBV28, with 12 bases aligning to TRBD1. Specimen: peripheral blood, collected 28 days after the second AZD1222 dose. The clonotype comes from an adult who received the AZD1222 COVID-19 vaccine. CDR3 DNA: TGTGCCAGCAGTCGTCCGGGACAGGGGGCGGGGGCCAACGTCCTGACTTTC. Its protein product is CASSRPGQGAGANVLTF.